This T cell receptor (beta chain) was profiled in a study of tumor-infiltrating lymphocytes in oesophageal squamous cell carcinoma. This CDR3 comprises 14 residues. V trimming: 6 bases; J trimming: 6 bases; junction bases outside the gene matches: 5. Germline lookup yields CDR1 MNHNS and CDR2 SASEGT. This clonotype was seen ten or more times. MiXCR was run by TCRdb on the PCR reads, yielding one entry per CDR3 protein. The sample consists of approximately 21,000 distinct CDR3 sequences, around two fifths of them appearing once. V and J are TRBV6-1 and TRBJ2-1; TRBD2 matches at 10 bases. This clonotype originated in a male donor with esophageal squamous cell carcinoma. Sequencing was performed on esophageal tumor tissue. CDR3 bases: TGTGCCAGCAGCCCCGGGACTAGCGTCAATGAGCAGTTCTTC. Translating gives CASSPGTSVNEQFF.